These T cell receptor beta chains were read from a single sample in a study of blood T cells in healthy people across ages. TCRdb redid the calling of the 5' RACE reads with MiXCR, one entry per CDR3 protein. The repertoire holds 760,000 or so distinct CDR3 sequences, with 25% as singletons. These data were likewise used in another study, on T cells of mothers and their children.

Sequencing was done on a sample of blood. Source of these receptors: a boy aged 5-17 years in good health. The CDR3 runs from the conserved cysteine through the conserved F or W. D genes are given only for firm matches. Some rows mark clone size as missing; the rest say once, few, many or name a class of expanded clone.

J gene,D gene,clone size,V gene,CDR3 protein,CDR3 DNA
TRBJ2-7,TRBD2,few,TRBV12-3/TRBV12-4,CASSLPGREPSEQYF,TGTGCCAGCAGTTTGCCCGGGCGGGAGCCATCCGAGCAGTACTTC
TRBJ2-5,NA,few,TRBV29-1,CSGRNETQYF,TGCAGCGGTCGAAACGAGACCCAGTACTTC
TRBJ1-4,NA,NA,TRBV28,CASSSGPATEKLFF,TGTGCCAGCAGTTCGGGACCGGCGACCGAAAAACTGTTTTTT
TRBJ2-5,NA,NA,TRBV7-9,CASSTGRIMFREQYF,TGTGCCAGCAGTACGGGACGGATTATGTTTCGGGAGCAGTACTTC
TRBJ1-3,NA,NA,TRBV9,CASSVQGSGNTIYF,TGTGCCAGCAGCGTCCAGGGCTCTGGAAACACCATATATTTT
TRBJ1-1,NA,NA,TRBV27,CASSLFSRYTEAFF,TGTGCCAGCAGTTTATTCAGCCGGTACACTGAAGCTTTCTTT
TRBJ2-5,NA,NA,TRBV5-1,CASSFPSGGEETQYF,TGCGCCAGCAGCTTTCCATCTGGCGGCGAAGAGACCCAGTACTTC
TRBJ2-5,NA,NA,TRBV5-1,CASSATGSSGETQYF,TGCGCCAGCAGCGCCACCGGGTCTAGTGGGGAGACCCAGTACTTC
TRBJ2-2,TRBD1,NA,TRBV12-3/TRBV12-4,CASTLTGSSTGELFF,TGTGCCAGCACCCTGACAGGGTCCAGCACCGGGGAGCTGTTTTTT
TRBJ1-2,NA,NA,TRBV12-3/TRBV12-4,CASSRPSYGYTF,TGTGCCAGCAGTCGTCCTTCCTATGGCTACACCTTC
TRBJ1-1,TRBD1,NA,TRBV7-9,CASSSPPGTGTMNTEAFF,TGTGCCAGCAGCTCGCCCCCCGGGACAGGAACTATGAACACTGAAGCTTTCTTT
TRBJ2-1,TRBD2,few,TRBV12-3/TRBV12-4,CASSTLAGAASEQFF,TGTGCCAGCAGTACACTAGCGGGGGCCGCCAGTGAGCAGTTCTTC
TRBJ2-7,NA,NA,TRBV29-1,CSVDPGRSSYEQYF,TGCAGCGTTGATCCAGGGAGAAGCTCCTACGAGCAGTACTTC
TRBJ2-1,NA,few,TRBV7-2,CASTTGAEQFF,TGTGCCAGCACCACCGGGGCTGAGCAGTTCTTC
TRBJ1-1,NA,few,TRBV7-9,CASSPGGENTEAFF,TGTGCCAGCAGCCCAGGCGGGGAGAACACTGAAGCTTTCTTT
TRBJ2-5,NA,once,TRBV7-8,CASGRLGETQYF,TGTGCCAGCGGACGGCTCGGGGAGACCCAGTACTTC
TRBJ2-7,TRBD2,few,TRBV7-2,CASSWAGGPYEQYF,TGTGCCAGCAGCTGGGCGGGGGGCCCTTACGAGCAGTACTTC
TRBJ2-7,TRBD1,NA,TRBV12-3/TRBV12-4,CASSPTMTGGHEQYF,TGTGCCAGCAGTCCCACGATGACAGGGGGTCACGAGCAGTACTTC
TRBJ2-3,NA,NA,TRBV7-9,CASSFPEPTHLADTQYF,TGTGCCAGCAGCTTTCCCGAACCTACACATCTGGCAGATACGCAGTATTTT
TRBJ1-1,NA,NA,TRBV19,CASSPRTAALLHTEAFF,TGTGCCAGTAGTCCACGGACTGCAGCCCTACTTCACACTGAAGCTTTCTTT
TRBJ2-5,NA,many,TRBV27,CASSLYNQETQYF,TGTGCCAGCTCTTTGTACAACCAAGAGACCCAGTACTTC
TRBJ2-5,NA,NA,TRBV25-1,CASSDVGAVQETQYF,TGTGCCAGCAGTGATGTGGGGGCTGTTCAAGAGACCCAGTACTTC
TRBJ1-1,NA,NA,TRBV5-1,CASSFGIMNTEAFF,TGCGCCAGCAGCTTCGGCATAATGAACACTGAAGCTTTCTTT
TRBJ2-5,NA,few,TRBV20-1,CSARDNKGGETQYF,TGCAGTGCTAGAGATAATAAGGGTGGGGAGACCCAGTACTTC
TRBJ2-5,TRBD2,few,TRBV20-1,CSARVGRGVFQETQYF,TGCAGTGCTAGAGTTGGTCGGGGGGTGTTCCAAGAGACCCAGTACTTC
TRBJ2-2,TRBD2,NA,TRBV6-5,CASSYPSGVDTGELFF,TGTGCCAGCAGTTACCCTAGCGGGGTCGACACCGGGGAGCTGTTTTTT
TRBJ2-5,NA,NA,TRBV27,CASSTARVGYQETQYF,TGTGCCAGCAGTACGGCCCGAGTGGGGTACCAAGAGACCCAGTACTTC
TRBJ2-7,TRBD2,NA,TRBV3-1,CASRRGDWGEYEQYF,TGTGCCAGCAGACGGGGGGATTGGGGGGAGTACGAGCAGTACTTC
TRBJ2-5,TRBD1,NA,TRBV28,CASSGTAEETQYF,TGTGCCAGCTCCGGGACAGCAGAAGAGACCCAGTACTTC
TRBJ2-7,NA,NA,TRBV7-6,CASSPGPFSYEQYF,TGTGCCAGCAGCCCCGGGCCTTTCTCCTACGAGCAGTACTTC
TRBJ1-2,TRBD1,NA,TRBV7-2,CASSQDRAINYGYTF,TGTGCCAGCAGCCAAGACAGGGCTATTAACTATGGCTACACCTTC
TRBJ2-7,NA,NA,TRBV20-1,CSARDRRQNEQYF,TGCAGTGCTAGAGATCGGCGCCAAAACGAGCAGTACTTC
TRBJ2-5,NA,NA,TRBV9,CASSPRYYQETQYF,TGTGCCAGCAGCCCGAGATATTACCAAGAGACCCAGTACTTC
TRBJ2-1,NA,few,TRBV4-1,CASSHRLGQRYSYNEQFF,TGCGCCAGCAGCCACCGTCTAGGGCAGCGATACTCCTACAATGAGCAGTTCTTC
TRBJ2-7,NA,many,TRBV12-3/TRBV12-4,CASSTGLSYEQYF,TGTGCCAGCAGCACGGGACTTTCCTACGAGCAGTACTTC